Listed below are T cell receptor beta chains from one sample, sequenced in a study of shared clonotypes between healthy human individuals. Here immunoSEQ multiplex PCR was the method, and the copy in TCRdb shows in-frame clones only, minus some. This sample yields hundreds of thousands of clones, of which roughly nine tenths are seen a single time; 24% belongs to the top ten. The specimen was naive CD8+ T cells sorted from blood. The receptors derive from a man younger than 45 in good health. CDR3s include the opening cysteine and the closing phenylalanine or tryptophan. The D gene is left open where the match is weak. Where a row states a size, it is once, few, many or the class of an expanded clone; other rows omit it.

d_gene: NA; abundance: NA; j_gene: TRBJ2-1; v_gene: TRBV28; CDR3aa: CASSFRGEANEQFF; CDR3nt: TGTGCCAGCAGTTTCCGAGGGGAGGCAAATGAGCAGTTCTTC
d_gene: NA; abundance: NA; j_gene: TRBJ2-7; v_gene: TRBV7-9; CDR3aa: CASSPSSWDEQYF; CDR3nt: TGTGCCAGCAGCCCAAGTTCCTGGGACGAGCAGTACTTC
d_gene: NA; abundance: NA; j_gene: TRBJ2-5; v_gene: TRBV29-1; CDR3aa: CSVSGGGFQETQYF; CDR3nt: TGCAGCGTTTCTGGGGGCGGGTTCCAAGAGACCCAGTACTTC
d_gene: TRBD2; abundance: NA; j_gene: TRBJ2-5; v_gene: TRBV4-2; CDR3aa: CASSQQTPASGRAWGETQYF; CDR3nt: TGTGCCAGCAGCCAACAAACCCCGGCTAGCGGGAGGGCCTGGGGCGAAACCCAGTACTTC
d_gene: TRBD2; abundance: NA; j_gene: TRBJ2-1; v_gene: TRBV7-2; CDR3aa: CASSWGTSGARPYNEQFF; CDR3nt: TGTGCCAGCAGCTGGGGGACTAGCGGGGCCCGACCCTACAATGAGCAGTTCTTC
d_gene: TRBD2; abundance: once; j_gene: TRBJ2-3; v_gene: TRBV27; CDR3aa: CASSSRTSGRASGHKDTQYF; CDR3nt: TGTGCCAGCAGTTCCCGGACTAGCGGGAGGGCATCGGGCCACAAAGATACGCAGTATTTT
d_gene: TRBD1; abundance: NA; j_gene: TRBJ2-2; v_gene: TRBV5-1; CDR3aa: CASRKPGQGTGELFF; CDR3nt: TGCGCCAGCAGAAAACCGGGACAGGGAACCGGGGAGCTGTTTTTT
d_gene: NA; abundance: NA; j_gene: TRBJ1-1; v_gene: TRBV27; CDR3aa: CASRLNGREAFF; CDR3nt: TGTGCCAGCAGACTCAACGGGAGAGAAGCTTTCTTT
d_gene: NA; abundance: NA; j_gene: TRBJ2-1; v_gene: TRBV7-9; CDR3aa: CASSPPLGDEQFF; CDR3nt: TGTGCCAGCAGCCCCCCCCTTGGGGATGAGCAGTTCTTC
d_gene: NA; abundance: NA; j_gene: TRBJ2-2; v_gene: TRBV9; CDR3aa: CASSVGLENTGELFF; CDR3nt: TGTGCCAGCAGCGTAGGACTCGAAAACACCGGGGAGCTGTTTTTT
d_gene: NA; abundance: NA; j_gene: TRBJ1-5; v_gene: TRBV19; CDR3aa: CASTTLGLSNQPQHF; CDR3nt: TGTGCCAGTACCACCCTGGGGCTCAGCAATCAGCCCCAGCATTTT
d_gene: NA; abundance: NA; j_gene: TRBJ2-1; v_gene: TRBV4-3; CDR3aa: CASSQEVGATRVYNEQFF; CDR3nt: TGCGCCAGCAGCCAGGAGGTAGGTGCGACAAGGGTCTACAATGAGCAGTTCTTC
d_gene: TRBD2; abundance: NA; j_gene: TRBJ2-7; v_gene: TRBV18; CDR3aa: CASSPISGNSYEQYF; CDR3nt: TGTGCCAGCTCACCAATTAGCGGGAACTCCTACGAGCAGTACTTC
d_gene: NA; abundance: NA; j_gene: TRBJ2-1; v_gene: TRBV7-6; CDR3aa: CASSPDPGTYNEQFF; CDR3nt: TGTGCCAGCAGCCCAGACCCCGGCACCTACAATGAGCAGTTCTTC
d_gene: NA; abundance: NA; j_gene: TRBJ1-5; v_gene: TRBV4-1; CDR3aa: CASSQEIGSNQPQHF; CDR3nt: TGCGCCAGCAGCCAAGAGATTGGGAGCAATCAGCCCCAGCATTTT
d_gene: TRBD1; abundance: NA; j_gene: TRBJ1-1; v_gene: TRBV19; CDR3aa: CASSVTTGGWTEAFF; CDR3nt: TGTGCCAGTAGTGTGACTACAGGGGGCTGGACTGAAGCTTTCTTT
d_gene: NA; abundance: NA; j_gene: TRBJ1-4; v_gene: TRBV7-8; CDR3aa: CASSLIAEATNEKLFF; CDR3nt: TGTGCCAGCAGCTTGATAGCGGAGGCAACTAATGAAAAACTGTTTTTT
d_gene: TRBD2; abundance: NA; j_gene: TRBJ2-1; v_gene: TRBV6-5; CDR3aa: CASSSLAGEIDNEQFF; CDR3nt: TGTGCCAGCAGTTCCCTAGCGGGAGAGATCGACAATGAGCAGTTCTTC
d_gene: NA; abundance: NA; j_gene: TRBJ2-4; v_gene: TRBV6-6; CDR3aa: CASTKSGRAQNIQYF; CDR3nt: TGTGCCAGCACCAAATCCGGGCGGGCTCAAAACATTCAGTACTTC
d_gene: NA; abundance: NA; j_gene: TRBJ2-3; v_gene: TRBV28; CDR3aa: CASSLIGEAKAQYF; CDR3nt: TGTGCCAGCAGTTTAATAGGGGAAGCCAAGGCGCAGTATTTT
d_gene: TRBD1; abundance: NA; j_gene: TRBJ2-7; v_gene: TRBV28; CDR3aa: CASRYPGQGAYEQYF; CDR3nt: TGTGCCAGCAGGTATCCGGGACAGGGAGCCTACGAGCAGTACTTC
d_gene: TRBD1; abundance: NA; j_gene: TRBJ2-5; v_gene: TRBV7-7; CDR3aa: CASRRQGSETQYF; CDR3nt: TGTGCTAGCAGAAGACAGGGATCAGAGACCCAGTACTTC
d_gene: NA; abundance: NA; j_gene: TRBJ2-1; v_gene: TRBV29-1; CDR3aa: CSVEAWQGFVDNEQFF; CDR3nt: TGCAGCGTTGAGGCTTGGCAGGGGTTTGTGGACAATGAGCAGTTCTTC
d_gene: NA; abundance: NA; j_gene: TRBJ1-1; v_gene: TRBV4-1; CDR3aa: CASSQGYRDGTEAFF; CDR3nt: TGCGCCAGCAGCCAAGGGTACAGGGACGGTACTGAAGCTTTCTTT
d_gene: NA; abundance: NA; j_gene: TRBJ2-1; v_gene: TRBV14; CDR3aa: CASSHPDPTSYNEQFF; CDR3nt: TGTGCCAGCAGCCACCCCGACCCGACGTCCTACAATGAGCAGTTCTTC
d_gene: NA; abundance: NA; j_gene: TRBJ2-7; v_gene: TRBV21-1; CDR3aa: CAGGGGHEQYF; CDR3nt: TGTGCCGGGGGAGGGGGTCACGAGCAGTACTTC
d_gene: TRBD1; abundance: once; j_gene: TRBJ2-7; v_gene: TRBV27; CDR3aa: CASSVGQGTYEQYF; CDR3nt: TGTGCCAGCAGTGTAGGACAGGGAACCTACGAGCAGTACTTC
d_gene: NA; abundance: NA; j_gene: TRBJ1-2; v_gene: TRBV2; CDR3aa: CASSPRGGYTF; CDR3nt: TGTGCCAGCAGCCCCCGAGGGGGCTACACCTTC
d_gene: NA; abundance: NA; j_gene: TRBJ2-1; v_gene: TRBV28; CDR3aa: CASSPNPFTYWGNNGQFF; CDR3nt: TGTGCCAGCAGTCCTAACCCTTTCACGTACTGGGGTAACAATGGGCAGTTCTTC
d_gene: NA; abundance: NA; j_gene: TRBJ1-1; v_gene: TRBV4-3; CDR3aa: CASSQDEILGTEAFF; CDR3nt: TGCGCCAGCAGCCAAGATGAGATACTGGGCACTGAAGCTTTCTTT
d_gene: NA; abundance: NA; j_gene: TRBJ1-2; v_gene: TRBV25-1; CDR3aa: CASSAQGLNGYTF; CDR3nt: TGTGCCAGCAGCGCACAGGGATTGAATGGCTACACCTTC
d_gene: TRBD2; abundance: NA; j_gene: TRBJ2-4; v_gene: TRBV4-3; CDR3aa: CASSQDVIAGTLVIQYF; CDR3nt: TGCGCCAGCAGCCAAGATGTAATAGCGGGGACCCTCGTCATTCAGTACTTC
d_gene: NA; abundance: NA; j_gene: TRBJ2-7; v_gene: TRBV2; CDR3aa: CASKGPEQYF; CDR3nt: TGTGCCAGCAAAGGGCCCGAGCAGTACTTC
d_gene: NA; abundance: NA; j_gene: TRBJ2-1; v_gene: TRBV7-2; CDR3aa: CASSLAGLGNEQFF; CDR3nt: TGTGCCAGCAGCTTAGCAGGGCTGGGCAATGAGCAGTTCTTC
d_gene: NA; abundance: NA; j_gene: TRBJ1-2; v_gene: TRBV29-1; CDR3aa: CSVEEAGLRDYGYTF; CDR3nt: TGCAGCGTTGAAGAGGCTGGACTACGGGACTATGGCTACACCTTC
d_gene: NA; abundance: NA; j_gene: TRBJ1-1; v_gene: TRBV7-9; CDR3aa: CASSLAGTGETEAFF; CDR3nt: TGTGCCAGCAGCTTAGCGGGGACGGGGGAGACTGAAGCTTTCTTT
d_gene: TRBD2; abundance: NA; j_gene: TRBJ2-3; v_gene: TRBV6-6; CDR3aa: CASSYSRLAGVDTQYF; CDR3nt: TGTGCCAGCAGTTACTCACGCCTAGCGGGAGTTGATACGCAGTATTTT
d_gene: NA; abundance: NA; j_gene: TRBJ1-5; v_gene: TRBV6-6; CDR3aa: CASSYAGEGNQPQHF; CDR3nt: TGTGCCAGCAGTTACGCAGGGGAGGGCAATCAGCCCCAGCATTTT
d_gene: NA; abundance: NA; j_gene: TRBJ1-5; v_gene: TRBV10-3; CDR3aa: CAISESSMGNQPQHF; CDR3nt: TGTGCCATCAGTGAGAGCAGTATGGGCAATCAGCCCCAGCATTTT
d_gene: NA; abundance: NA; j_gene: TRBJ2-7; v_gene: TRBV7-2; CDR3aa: CASSLGRYYSYEQYF; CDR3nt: TGTGCCAGCAGCTTAGGGAGGTACTACTCCTACGAGCAGTACTTC
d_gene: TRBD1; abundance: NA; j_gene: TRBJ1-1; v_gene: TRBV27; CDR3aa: CASSPPTGFRSTEAFF; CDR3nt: TGTGCCAGCAGTCCGCCGACAGGGTTCCGTAGCACTGAAGCTTTCTTT
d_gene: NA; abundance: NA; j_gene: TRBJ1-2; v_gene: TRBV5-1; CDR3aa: CASSLEFGTSYGYTF; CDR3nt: TGCGCCAGCAGCTTGGAATTTGGCACGAGCTATGGCTACACCTTC
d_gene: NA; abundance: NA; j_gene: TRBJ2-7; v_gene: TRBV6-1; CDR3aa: CASSVRGLIYEQYF; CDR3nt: TGTGCCAGCAGTGTCCGGGGTCTCATCTACGAGCAGTACTTC
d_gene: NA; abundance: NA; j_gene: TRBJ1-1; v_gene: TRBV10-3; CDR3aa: CAIKGYGDAKTEAFF; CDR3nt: TGTGCCATCAAAGGGTACGGGGACGCCAAAACTGAAGCTTTCTTT
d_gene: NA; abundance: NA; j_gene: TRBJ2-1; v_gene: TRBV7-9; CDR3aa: CASSFFPAEGSYNEQFF; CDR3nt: TGTGCCAGCAGCTTTTTCCCGGCGGAGGGCTCCTACAATGAGCAGTTCTTC
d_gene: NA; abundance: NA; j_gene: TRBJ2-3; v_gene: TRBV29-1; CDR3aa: CSVVPEWDTQYF; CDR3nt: TGCAGCGTTGTGCCAGAATGGGATACGCAGTATTTT
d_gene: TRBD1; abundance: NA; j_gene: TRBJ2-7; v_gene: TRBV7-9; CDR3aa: CASSPRQGPTYEQYF; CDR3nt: TGTGCCAGCAGCCCCCGACAGGGACCAACCTACGAGCAGTACTTC
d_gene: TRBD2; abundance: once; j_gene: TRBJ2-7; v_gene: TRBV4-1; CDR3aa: CASSQDSGSPYEQYF; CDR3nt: TGCGCCAGCAGCCAAGATAGCGGGAGCCCCTACGAGCAGTACTTC
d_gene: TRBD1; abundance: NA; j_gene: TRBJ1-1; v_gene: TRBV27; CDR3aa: CASSPRGRGGTEAFF; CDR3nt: TGTGCCAGCAGTCCGAGGGGGCGCGGTGGCACTGAAGCTTTCTTT
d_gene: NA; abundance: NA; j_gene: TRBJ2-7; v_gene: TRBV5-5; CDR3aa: CASSLASVADEQYF; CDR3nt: TGTGCCAGCAGCTTGGCCTCGGTGGCTGACGAGCAGTACTTC
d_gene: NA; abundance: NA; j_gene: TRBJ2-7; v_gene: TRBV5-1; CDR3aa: CASSLGSSYEQYF; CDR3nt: TGCGCCAGCAGCCTCGGGTCCTCCTACGAGCAGTACTTC
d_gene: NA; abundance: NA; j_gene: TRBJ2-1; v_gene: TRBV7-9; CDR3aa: CASSLQRRSSYNEQFF; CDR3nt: TGTGCCAGCAGCTTACAACGGAGGAGCTCCTACAATGAGCAGTTCTTC
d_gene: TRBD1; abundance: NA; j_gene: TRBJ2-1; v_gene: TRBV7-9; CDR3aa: CASSLGQGAGEQFF; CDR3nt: TGTGCCAGCAGCTTAGGGCAGGGGGCGGGGGAGCAGTTCTTC
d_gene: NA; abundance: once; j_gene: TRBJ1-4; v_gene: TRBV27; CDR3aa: CASSDSFATNEKLFF; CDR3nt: TGTGCCAGCAGCGACAGCTTTGCAACTAATGAAAAACTGTTTTTT
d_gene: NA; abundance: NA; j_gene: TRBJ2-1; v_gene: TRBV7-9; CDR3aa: CASSFLSVSLNEQFF; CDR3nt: TGTGCCAGCAGCTTTTTGAGTGTTAGTCTGAATGAGCAGTTCTTC